A selection of T cell receptor beta chains follows, all from one sample in a study of identical twins. TCRdb redid the calling of the 5' RACE reads with MiXCR, one entry per CDR3 protein. The top ten hold approximately 4.5% of the sample, which has 600,000 to 700,000 distinct CDR3 sequences, around 20% seen once. The same sample was also studied in work on T cells expressing NK-cell markers.

Material for sequencing was PBMCs. The receptors derive from a woman between 18 and 29 years old in good health. The CDR3 runs from the conserved cysteine through the conserved F or W. Each record gives: D gene, J gene, V gene, clone size, CDR3 protein, CDR3 DNA. A D gene is named only where the DNA matches it firmly. The size entry is marked missing in some rows and otherwise reads once, few, many or a size class.

D gene: TRBD1; J gene: TRBJ1-1; V gene: TRBV7-2; clone size: .; CDR3 protein: CASSLVGTGGAEAFF; CDR3 DNA: TGTGCCAGCAGCTTAGTGGGGACAGGTGGGGCTGAAGCTTTCTTT
D gene: .; J gene: TRBJ2-5; V gene: TRBV20-1; clone size: once; CDR3 protein: CSARDLVGGGQETQYF; CDR3 DNA: TGCAGTGCTAGAGATCTAGTAGGGGGAGGGCAAGAGACCCAGTACTTC
D gene: TRBD1; J gene: TRBJ1-1; V gene: TRBV20-1; clone size: .; CDR3 protein: CSARRGPNTEAFF; CDR3 DNA: TGCAGTGCTCGCAGGGGGCCAAACACTGAAGCTTTCTTT
D gene: .; J gene: TRBJ1-1; V gene: TRBV7-2; clone size: .; CDR3 protein: CASSFGRAAEAFF; CDR3 DNA: TGTGCCAGCAGCTTTGGCAGGGCCGCTGAAGCTTTCTTT
D gene: .; J gene: TRBJ1-1; V gene: TRBV9; clone size: .; CDR3 protein: CASSPGVLNTEAFF; CDR3 DNA: TGTGCCAGCAGCCCCGGGGTGTTGAACACTGAAGCTTTCTTT
D gene: .; J gene: TRBJ1-5; V gene: TRBV12-3/TRBV12-4; clone size: few; CDR3 protein: CASSRVGGNQPQHF; CDR3 DNA: TGTGCCAGCAGTAGGGTTGGAGGCAATCAGCCCCAGCATTTT
D gene: TRBD2; J gene: TRBJ2-5; V gene: TRBV15; clone size: once; CDR3 protein: CATSRVEGGPYQETQYF; CDR3 DNA: TGTGCCACCAGCAGAGTGGAGGGAGGGCCCTACCAAGAGACCCAGTACTTC
D gene: TRBD2; J gene: TRBJ2-7; V gene: TRBV20-1; clone size: .; CDR3 protein: CSAQGLAGLSYEQYF; CDR3 DNA: TGCAGTGCCCAGGGGCTAGCGGGCCTGTCCTACGAGCAGTACTTC
D gene: .; J gene: TRBJ2-1; V gene: TRBV9; clone size: few; CDR3 protein: CASSLWSVPDNEQFF; CDR3 DNA: TGTGCCAGCAGCCTATGGAGCGTCCCAGACAATGAGCAGTTCTTC
D gene: .; J gene: TRBJ2-1; V gene: TRBV20-1; clone size: few; CDR3 protein: CSAWLGPWGEQFF; CDR3 DNA: TGCAGTGCTTGGCTGGGCCCGTGGGGTGAGCAGTTCTTC
D gene: .; J gene: TRBJ1-1; V gene: TRBV10-3; clone size: few; CDR3 protein: CAIREGFQAFF; CDR3 DNA: TGTGCCATCAGAGAGGGGTTTCAAGCTTTCTTT
D gene: .; J gene: TRBJ2-6; V gene: TRBV6-1; clone size: few; CDR3 protein: CASRAGSGANVLTF; CDR3 DNA: TGTGCCAGCAGGGCAGGGTCTGGGGCCAACGTCCTGACTTTC
D gene: TRBD2; J gene: TRBJ2-1; V gene: TRBV20-1; clone size: .; CDR3 protein: CSANPLGGGWNEQFF; CDR3 DNA: TGCAGTGCTAACCCTCTTGGCGGGGGGTGGAATGAGCAGTTCTTC
D gene: .; J gene: TRBJ1-6; V gene: TRBV20-1; clone size: few; CDR3 protein: CSASKIPEYNSPLHF; CDR3 DNA: TGCAGTGCTAGTAAAATCCCGGAGTATAATTCACCCCTCCACTTT
D gene: .; J gene: TRBJ2-7; V gene: TRBV11-2; clone size: .; CDR3 protein: CASSLDTNSYEQYF; CDR3 DNA: TGTGCCAGCAGCTTAGACACCAATTCCTACGAGCAGTACTTC
D gene: TRBD2; J gene: TRBJ2-3; V gene: TRBV7-9; clone size: .; CDR3 protein: CAASGTSGSDTQYF; CDR3 DNA: TGTGCCGCCTCCGGGACTAGCGGGTCAGATACGCAGTATTTT
D gene: TRBD1; J gene: TRBJ2-5; V gene: TRBV9; clone size: .; CDR3 protein: CASSRGQGTQETQYF; CDR3 DNA: TGTGCCAGCAGCAGGGGACAGGGCACACAAGAGACCCAGTACTTC
D gene: .; J gene: TRBJ1-1; V gene: TRBV9; clone size: few; CDR3 protein: CASSVGGGAEAFF; CDR3 DNA: TGTGCCAGCAGCGTCGGGGGTGGCGCTGAAGCTTTCTTT
D gene: TRBD1; J gene: TRBJ2-7; V gene: TRBV20-1; clone size: .; CDR3 protein: CSARRTGGIYEQYF; CDR3 DNA: TGCAGTGCTAGGAGGACAGGGGGAATCTACGAGCAGTACTTC
D gene: .; J gene: TRBJ2-1; V gene: TRBV14; clone size: many; CDR3 protein: CASSPVLVGEQFF; CDR3 DNA: TGTGCCAGCAGCCCAGTACTAGTTGGTGAGCAGTTCTTC
D gene: .; J gene: TRBJ2-7; V gene: TRBV29-1; clone size: few; CDR3 protein: CSVAQLAVSPYEQYF; CDR3 DNA: TGCAGCGTTGCTCAGCTGGCGGTTAGTCCATACGAGCAGTACTTC
D gene: .; J gene: TRBJ1-1; V gene: TRBV12-3/TRBV12-4; clone size: .; CDR3 protein: CASTSWGGTFEAFF; CDR3 DNA: TGTGCCAGCACTTCGTGGGGGGGGACGTTTGAAGCTTTCTTT
D gene: .; J gene: TRBJ1-1; V gene: TRBV12-3/TRBV12-4; clone size: many; CDR3 protein: CASRAGTREIYTEAFF; CDR3 DNA: TGTGCCAGCCGAGCCGGGACACGAGAGATCTACACTGAAGCTTTCTTT
D gene: TRBD1; J gene: TRBJ1-1; V gene: TRBV12-5; clone size: .; CDR3 protein: CASGLRQGANTEAFF; CDR3 DNA: TGTGCTAGTGGCCTTCGACAGGGCGCGAACACTGAAGCTTTCTTT
D gene: .; J gene: TRBJ2-7; V gene: TRBV12-3/TRBV12-4; clone size: .; CDR3 protein: CASSLEDSSYEQYF; CDR3 DNA: TGTGCCAGCAGTTTAGAGGACAGCTCCTACGAGCAGTACTTC
D gene: TRBD2; J gene: TRBJ2-1; V gene: TRBV6-2/TRBV6-3; clone size: few; CDR3 protein: CASSYGAGVPNEQFF; CDR3 DNA: TGTGCCAGCAGTTATGGAGCGGGAGTGCCCAATGAGCAGTTCTTC
D gene: .; J gene: TRBJ1-5; V gene: TRBV5-1; clone size: .; CDR3 protein: CASSLGDLMGQPQHF; CDR3 DNA: TGCGCCAGCAGCTTAGGGGATTTGATGGGCCAGCCCCAGCATTTT
D gene: .; J gene: TRBJ2-3; V gene: TRBV6-1; clone size: .; CDR3 protein: CASSSWGPSSTDTQYF; CDR3 DNA: TGTGCCAGCAGCAGTTGGGGCCCCTCAAGCACAGATACGCAGTATTTT
D gene: TRBD2; J gene: TRBJ2-1; V gene: TRBV11-2; clone size: .; CDR3 protein: CASSGGLPYNEQFF; CDR3 DNA: TGTGCCAGCAGCGGGGGACTACCCTACAATGAGCAGTTCTTC
D gene: .; J gene: TRBJ1-1; V gene: TRBV29-1; clone size: few; CDR3 protein: CSVEDRGRAAEAFF; CDR3 DNA: TGCAGCGTTGAAGATAGGGGCAGGGCGGCTGAAGCTTTCTTT
D gene: .; J gene: TRBJ1-5; V gene: TRBV16; clone size: .; CDR3 protein: CASSREGGGRQPQHF; CDR3 DNA: TGTGCCAGCAGCCGAGAAGGAGGTGGACGCCAGCCCCAGCATTTT
D gene: .; J gene: TRBJ1-5; V gene: TRBV27; clone size: .; CDR3 protein: CASSLRSNQPQHF; CDR3 DNA: TGTGCCAGCAGTTTAAGGAGCAATCAGCCCCAGCATTTT
D gene: TRBD2; J gene: TRBJ2-1; V gene: TRBV27; clone size: few; CDR3 protein: CASQGLPTYNEQFF; CDR3 DNA: TGTGCCAGCCAGGGACTACCAACCTACAATGAGCAGTTCTTC
D gene: TRBD2; J gene: TRBJ2-5; V gene: TRBV7-8; clone size: .; CDR3 protein: CASIIAGNSQTQYF; CDR3 DNA: TGTGCCAGCATCATAGCGGGGAATAGCCAGACCCAGTACTTC
D gene: TRBD1; J gene: TRBJ2-7; V gene: TRBV3-1; clone size: few; CDR3 protein: CASSVGQGHEQYF; CDR3 DNA: TGTGCCAGCAGTGTCGGACAGGGCCACGAGCAGTACTTC
D gene: .; J gene: TRBJ1-1; V gene: TRBV6-2/TRBV6-3; clone size: .; CDR3 protein: CASSYWGGDTEAFF; CDR3 DNA: TGTGCCAGCAGTTACTGGGGAGGAGATACTGAAGCTTTCTTT
D gene: .; J gene: TRBJ1-4; V gene: TRBV20-1; clone size: .; CDR3 protein: CSASRTAGKLFF; CDR3 DNA: TGCAGTGCTTCAAGGACGGCGGGAAAACTGTTTTTT
D gene: .; J gene: TRBJ2-7; V gene: TRBV5-6; clone size: .; CDR3 protein: CASSGGYSYEQYF; CDR3 DNA: TGTGCCAGCAGCGGGGGGTATTCCTACGAGCAGTACTTC
D gene: .; J gene: TRBJ1-2; V gene: TRBV20-1; clone size: few; CDR3 protein: CSASMGGADGYTF; CDR3 DNA: TGCAGTGCTAGTATGGGGGGCGCGGATGGCTACACCTTC
D gene: TRBD1; J gene: TRBJ2-7; V gene: TRBV20-1; clone size: few; CDR3 protein: CSAPDRGRLREQYF; CDR3 DNA: TGCAGTGCTCCGGACAGGGGAAGGTTGCGCGAGCAGTACTTC
D gene: TRBD2; J gene: TRBJ2-1; V gene: TRBV20-1; clone size: few; CDR3 protein: CSAPPSGGTHNEQFF; CDR3 DNA: TGCAGTGCTCCGCCCAGCGGGGGGACCCACAATGAGCAGTTCTTC
D gene: TRBD1; J gene: TRBJ2-1; V gene: TRBV7-2; clone size: .; CDR3 protein: CASSPDRGLYNEQFF; CDR3 DNA: TGTGCCAGCAGCCCCGACAGGGGACTCTACAATGAGCAGTTCTTC
D gene: .; J gene: TRBJ2-7; V gene: TRBV29-1; clone size: many; CDR3 protein: CSVEGDGKYF; CDR3 DNA: TGCAGCGTTGAAGGGGACGGCAAGTACTTC
D gene: TRBD2; J gene: TRBJ2-7; V gene: TRBV5-1; clone size: .; CDR3 protein: CASRESGTSGRYEQYF; CDR3 DNA: TGCGCCAGCAGGGAGAGCGGGACTAGCGGCCGATACGAGCAGTACTTC
D gene: .; J gene: TRBJ2-7; V gene: TRBV12-3/TRBV12-4; clone size: .; CDR3 protein: CASTLGPGYEQYF; CDR3 DNA: TGTGCCAGCACCCTGGGCCCGGGGTACGAGCAGTACTTC
D gene: TRBD1; J gene: TRBJ2-3; V gene: TRBV5-1; clone size: .; CDR3 protein: CASSLGQGDDTQYF; CDR3 DNA: TGCGCCAGCAGCTTGGGACAGGGTGATGATACGCAGTATTTT
D gene: TRBD1; J gene: TRBJ2-7; V gene: TRBV9; clone size: once; CDR3 protein: CASSATGTGFYEQYF; CDR3 DNA: TGTGCCAGCAGCGCTACCGGGACAGGGTTTTACGAGCAGTACTTC
D gene: .; J gene: TRBJ2-3; V gene: TRBV7-3; clone size: .; CDR3 protein: CASSLTYTDTQYF; CDR3 DNA: TGTGCCAGCAGCTTAACCTACACAGATACGCAGTATTTT
D gene: TRBD1; J gene: TRBJ2-1; V gene: TRBV20-1; clone size: few; CDR3 protein: CSGADRGTSYNEQFF; CDR3 DNA: TGCAGTGGCGCAGACAGGGGGACGTCCTACAATGAGCAGTTCTTC